The 10 T cell receptor beta chains reported below all come from one sample, sequenced in a study of neurological immune-mediated disorders. TCRdb used MiXCR to reprocess the 5' RACE reads, holding one entry per CDR3 protein. Here the sample spans about 90,000 distinct CDR3 sequences, roughly 13% being singletons. The time point denotes: longitudinal time-point 2. The sequencing input was PBMCs. All receptors come from a female donor with HTLV-1-associated myelopathy (HAM/TSP).

The chain has TRBV18 and TRBJ2-1, with 9 positions matching TRBD1. Looked up from germline, CDR1 is KGHSH and CDR2 is LQKENI. The ends lost 2 bases at V and 9 bases at J; junction bases unmatched: 2. The CDR3 extends over 13 amino acids. CDR3 nucleotides: TGTGCCAGCTCACCAGAGACAGGGGGTGAGCAGTTCTTC. Amino acids: CASSPETGGEQFF.

V gene TRBV5-1 combines with J gene TRBJ2-3; no clear D gene. The length of the CDR3 is 14 residues. Germline V gene data show CDR1 as SGHRS and CDR2 as YFSETQ. Trimming left V 1 base short and J 5 bases short, with 11 bases between. Here the CDR3 reads CASSLNLGQDTQYF. The DNA for the CDR3 is TGCGCCAGCAGCTTGAATCTAGGCCAAGATACGCAGTATTTT.

This clonotype was counted ten times or more. The chain is built from TRBV6-6 and TRBJ1-1, with D tentatively TRBD1 (5 bases). The CDR3 covers 13 residues. Trimming removed 6 bases at V and 7 bases at J, with 15 bases between. Germline CDR1 and CDR2: MNHNY and SVGAGI (reference sequence). This chain's CDR3 is CASRIRDWGEAFF. CDR3 nucleotide sequence: TGTGCCAGCAGGATCAGGGATTGGGGTGAAGCTTTCTTT.

This clonotype appeared a single time. This chain connects TRBV28 to TRBJ2-6; perhaps TRBD1 as D (6 bases). Between the trimmed V and J ends, which lost 4 bases and 3 bases, there was a span of 10 bases. The CDR3 extends over 15 amino acids. Germline assignment: CDR1 MDHEN and CDR2 SYDVKM. DNA of the CDR3: TGTGCCAGCAGTTCGGACAGTCTTGGGGCCAACGTCCTGACTTTC. It specifies CASSSDSLGANVLTF.

The V and J genes are TRBV3-1 and TRBJ2-3, with D possibly TRBD2 on 5 matching bases. The CDR3 sequence is 15 residues long. Germline V gives CDR1 LGHDT, CDR2 YNNKEL (reference sequence). V was trimmed by 7 bases and J by 1 base, leaving 15 bases between them. The CDR3 nucleotides read TGTGCCAGCAACCCCGGGGTTCCAGGCACAGATACGCAGTATTTT. This sequence encodes CASNPGVPGTDTQYF.

The table lists this clonotype with many counts. The CDR3 nucleotides read TGTGCCAGCAGCGAAGAGCGGGGGGGCTCCTACGAGCAGTACTTC. Its translation is CASSEERGGSYEQYF. The V call is TRBV9, the J call TRBJ2-7; 10 nucleotides align to TRBD2. The ends lost 3 bases at V and 0 bases at J; junction bases unmatched: 3. The germline V gene encodes CDR1 SGDLS and CDR2 YYNGEE. This CDR3 contains 15 residues.

This clonotype was picked up many times. Sequence at one end of the junction differs from germline and may be a read error. The rearrangement joins TRBV12-3 or TRBV12-4 to TRBJ2-4; D perhaps matches TRBD2 (6 bases). The CDR3 contains 13 residues. CDR3 nucleotide sequence: TGTGCCAGCAGTCCCGGGGAGGTGTCTTCATCAAACTTC. This gives the protein CASSPGEVSSSNF.

This clonotype was counted at least ten times. This chain uses TRBV20-1 with TRBJ2-3; TRBD2 aligns across 7 bases. This CDR3 region has 12 residues. In germline, CDR1 is DFQATT, CDR2 SNEGSKA (reference sequence). This CDR3 is CSRASGPDTQYF. In DNA form, the CDR3 reads TGCAGCCGCGCTAGCGGTCCAGATACGCAGTATTTT.

This clonotype was seen repeatedly, ten times or more. The chain recombines TRBV7-9 with TRBJ2-2; D not certain. Germline V gives CDR1 SEHNR, CDR2 FQNEAQ (reference sequence). V dropped 1 base and J dropped 5 bases, with 8 bases sitting between them. The CDR3 is made up of 14 amino acids. The CDR3 sequence: CASSLVGGTGELFF. Written as DNA, the CDR3 is TGTGCCAGCAGCTTAGTGGGCGGAACCGGGGAGCTGTTTTTT.

This clonotype was picked up many times. V is TRBV9 and J is TRBJ2-6; no firm D call. Germline V CDR1 and CDR2: SGDLS, YYNGEE. There are 15 residues in the CDR3. The V end lost 0 bases, the J end lost 0 bases, and 4 bases lay between the germline ends. CDR3 DNA: TGTGCCAGCAGCGTAGCGGACTCTGGGGCCAACGTCCTGACTTTC. This sequence encodes CASSVADSGANVLTF.